Listed below are T cell receptor beta chains from one sample, sequenced in a study of blood T cell repertoires in COVID-19. The repertoire was sequenced with immunoSEQ multiplex PCR; TCRdb's copy has only in-frame clones and lacks some. The sample lists fewer than 300,000 clones; about 91% were seen once. The sample comprised peripheral blood. The receptors here all came from a person between 18 and 30 years old with COVID-19, enrolled during active disease. CDR3s include the opening cysteine and the closing phenylalanine or tryptophan. The D gene is left open where the match is weak. A row's size may be missing; if present it is once, few, many or a size class.

j_call: TRBJ2-7; clone_size: -; v_call: TRBV12-3/TRBV12-4; d_call: -; cdr3_nt: TGTGCCAGCAGTTTTGCAGGGAACGAGCAGTACTTC; cdr3_aa: CASSFAGNEQYF
j_call: TRBJ2-7; clone_size: -; v_call: TRBV7-2; d_call: TRBD1; cdr3_nt: TGTGCCAGCAGCTTGACCGGGACAGCCGTCGGAGAGCAGTACTTC; cdr3_aa: CASSLTGTAVGEQYF
j_call: TRBJ2-1; clone_size: -; v_call: TRBV7-8; d_call: -; cdr3_nt: TGTGCCAGCAGCTTAGCAGGGAGCGGGACACACGCTTCCAATGAGCAGTTCTTC; cdr3_aa: CASSLAGSGTHASNEQFF
j_call: TRBJ2-3; clone_size: -; v_call: TRBV5-6; d_call: TRBD2; cdr3_nt: TGTGCCAGCAGCTTGATAGCGGGCCCGAAGCGGGGCACAGATACGCAGTATTTT; cdr3_aa: CASSLIAGPKRGTDTQYF
j_call: TRBJ1-2; clone_size: -; v_call: TRBV29-1; d_call: TRBD1; cdr3_nt: TGCAGCGTTGAAGGAGGGACAGCTAACTATGGCTACACCTTC; cdr3_aa: CSVEGGTANYGYTF
j_call: TRBJ2-3; clone_size: -; v_call: TRBV5-1; d_call: TRBD1; cdr3_nt: TGCGCCAGCAGCTTGCTACAGGGGGCAGATACGCAGTATTTT; cdr3_aa: CASSLLQGADTQYF
j_call: TRBJ2-1; clone_size: -; v_call: TRBV29-1; d_call: TRBD1; cdr3_nt: TGCAGCGCGACAGGGAGCTCCTACAATGAGCAGTTCTTC; cdr3_aa: CSATGSSYNEQFF
j_call: TRBJ2-3; clone_size: -; v_call: TRBV6-5; d_call: TRBD2; cdr3_nt: TGTGCCAGCAGTTATCTAGCGGGAAGCACAGATACGCAGTATTTT; cdr3_aa: CASSYLAGSTDTQYF
j_call: TRBJ1-4; clone_size: -; v_call: TRBV19; d_call: -; cdr3_nt: TGTGCCAGTAGTCCAGACCTCGCAGGGGAACTGTTTTTT; cdr3_aa: CASSPDLAGELFF
j_call: TRBJ2-4; clone_size: -; v_call: TRBV28; d_call: -; cdr3_nt: TGTGCCAGCAGTTTACCAGGACGCCTCCGGCGGGACATTCAGTACTTC; cdr3_aa: CASSLPGRLRRDIQYF
j_call: TRBJ2-6; clone_size: -; v_call: TRBV9; d_call: TRBD2; cdr3_nt: TGTGCCAGCAGCCGGGGGGGCTCTGGGGCCAACGTCCTGACTTTC; cdr3_aa: CASSRGGSGANVLTF
j_call: TRBJ1-1; clone_size: -; v_call: TRBV19; d_call: -; cdr3_nt: TGTGCCAGTCGTTGGGCCACTGAAGCTTTCTTT; cdr3_aa: CASRWATEAFF
j_call: TRBJ1-3; clone_size: once; v_call: TRBV4-3; d_call: -; cdr3_nt: TGCGCCAGCAGCCAAGCTCTGAGGTTGGCGGATGGAAACACCATATATTTT; cdr3_aa: CASSQALRLADGNTIYF
j_call: TRBJ2-7; clone_size: -; v_call: TRBV3-1/TRBV3-2; d_call: TRBD2; cdr3_nt: TGTGCCAGCAGCCAACAACAATGGGTAGCGGGAGTTCACGAGCAGTACTTC; cdr3_aa: CASSQQQWVAGVHEQYF
j_call: TRBJ1-6; clone_size: -; v_call: TRBV2; d_call: -; cdr3_nt: TGTGCCAGCACCCCGGGCCCTCTTTCAGGGGATTCACCCCTCCACTTT; cdr3_aa: CASTPGPLSGDSPLHF
j_call: TRBJ1-1; clone_size: -; v_call: TRBV7-9; d_call: -; cdr3_nt: TGTGCCAGCAGCTTGTCGCAAGCGAACACTGAAGCTTTCTTT; cdr3_aa: CASSLSQANTEAFF
j_call: TRBJ2-7; clone_size: -; v_call: TRBV11-2; d_call: -; cdr3_nt: TGTGCCAGCAGCACCCAGGGTAGGGAGCAGTACTTC; cdr3_aa: CASSTQGREQYF
j_call: TRBJ2-7; clone_size: -; v_call: TRBV9; d_call: TRBD2; cdr3_nt: TGTGCCAGCAGCCCGCGAGGACTAGCCCCTGGAGACGAGCAGTACTTC; cdr3_aa: CASSPRGLAPGDEQYF
j_call: TRBJ1-1; clone_size: -; v_call: TRBV5-1; d_call: -; cdr3_nt: TGCGCCAGCAGCCATATGACAGGAATGAACACTGAAGCTTTCTTT; cdr3_aa: CASSHMTGMNTEAFF
j_call: TRBJ1-1; clone_size: once; v_call: TRBV7-2; d_call: -; cdr3_nt: TGTGCCAGCAGCTTAGTTCCCCTCGGGGGTGAAGCTTTCTTT; cdr3_aa: CASSLVPLGGEAFF
j_call: TRBJ2-5; clone_size: -; v_call: TRBV30; d_call: -; cdr3_nt: TGTGCCTGGAGCCGGACATTCCAAGAGACCCAGTACTTC; cdr3_aa: CAWSRTFQETQYF
j_call: TRBJ1-5; clone_size: -; v_call: TRBV10-2; d_call: -; cdr3_nt: TGCGCCAGCAGTGATACAGGGCCCCAGCATTTT; cdr3_aa: CASSDTGPQHF